The next 16 T cell receptor beta chains were all read from a single sample in a study of response to subunit inactivated influenza vaccine. One entry per CDR3 protein, called by TCRdb with MiXCR from the RT-PCR reads. The sample has 500,000 to 600,000 distinct CDR3 sequences, about 11% seen once. These data were also reused for a study on T cells expressing NK-cell markers. That source reports: The TCR beta cDNA came from 5'RACE template switching with UMIs.

This specimen consisted of PBMCs from blood, obtained on the day of vaccination. The receptors derive from a man aged 45 to 65 who received an inactivated influenza vaccine.

This clonotype was seen only a few times. J is TRBJ2-5 and V is TRBV6-2 or TRBV6-3; 8 bases fit TRBD1. Germline-derived CDR1 and CDR2 are MNHEY and SVGEGT. J gave up 2 bases and V 6 bases, and 8 bases lay outside the gene matches. The CDR3 contains 15 residues. The CDR3 region is CASRWTGWPQETQYF. In DNA, the CDR3 is TGTGCCAGCAGATGGACAGGGTGGCCTCAAGAGACCCAGTACTTC.

There are a few counts of this clonotype. This sequence joins TRBV10-3 and TRBJ1-1; a weak D match, TRBD1 (5 bases). Germline V gene sequence: CDR1 ENHRY, CDR2 SYGVKD. The CDR3 runs 13 residues. The V end lost 4 bases, the J end lost 4 bases, and 10 bases lay between the germline ends. CDR3 sequence: CAISVGGVTEAFF. The CDR3, as DNA: TGTGCCATCAGTGTGGGGGGAGTCACTGAAGCTTTCTTT.

This clonotype turned up a few times. The J gene is TRBJ1-1, the V gene TRBV28; the D is unclear. Looked up from germline, CDR1 is MDHEN and CDR2 is SYDVKM. V was trimmed by 8 bases and J by 1 base, leaving 8 bases between them. The CDR3 extends over 12 amino acids. DNA for the CDR3: TGTGCCAGCCTCGCTTGGAACACTGAAGCTTTCTTT. Protein sequence: CASLAWNTEAFF.

This clonotype appeared a few times. The chain links TRBV6-5 to TRBJ1-4; 8 bases align to TRBD1. With V trimmed by 5 bases and J by 5 bases, 7 bases remained unmatched. CDR1 is MNHEY, CDR2 SVGAGI, per germline. CDR3 length: 15 amino acids. The CDR3 loop reads CASSNRGTPNEKLFF. The CDR3 DNA sequence: TGTGCCAGCAGTAACAGGGGGACTCCCAATGAAAAACTGTTTTTT.

This clonotype was counted a few times. The chain uses TRBV2 and TRBJ1-3; D perhaps matches TRBD1 (5 bases). The length of the CDR3 is 15 residues. Germline V CDR1 and CDR2: SNHLY, FYNNEI. V lost 7 bases and J lost 0, with 13 bases in between. The chain's CDR3 is CASIPGSFSGNTIYF. The CDR3 DNA reads as TGTGCCAGCATCCCAGGGTCATTCTCTGGAAACACCATATATTTT.

This clonotype was seen ten or more times. J is TRBJ1-5 and V is TRBV20-1; D ambiguous. There are 11 residues in the CDR3. V lost 1 base, J lost 6 bases, and 4 bases lay in between. Per the germline V gene, CDR1 is DFQATT and CDR2 is SNEGSKA (reference sequence). The CDR3 nucleotides read TGCAGTGCTAGAGGGAGTCAGCCCCAGCATTTT. Protein product: CSARGSQPQHF.

V gene TRBV3-1 combines with J gene TRBJ1-1; a possible D gene is TRBD1 (5 bases). Germline CDR1 and CDR2: LGHDT and YNNKEL (reference sequence). Between the trimmed V and J ends, which lost 3 bases and 2 bases, there was a span of 10 bases. This CDR3 is built from 14 residues. CDR3 DNA: TGTGCCAGCAGCCAGCCGGGGCTTAACACTGAAGCTTTCTTT. Residues: CASSQPGLNTEAFF.

This clonotype was seen a few times. The chain combines TRBV30 with TRBJ2-5, with 10 positions matching TRBD1. Germline V gene lookup returns CDR1 GTSNPN and CDR2 SVGIG (reference sequence). The trim removed 5 bases at V and 4 bases at J, leaving 4 bases unmatched. This CDR3 spans 13 amino acids. The CDR3: CAWEGQGGETQYF. The CDR3 DNA is TGTGCCTGGGAAGGACAGGGGGGAGAGACCCAGTACTTC.

This clonotype was seen repeatedly, ten times or more. This chain links TRBV20-1 with TRBJ1-2; possible D gene TRBD1, 6 bases. The CDR3 totals 13 residues. The V end was cut by 6 bases, the J end by 4 bases, with 15 bases between. Germline V lookup: CDR1 DFQATT, CDR2 SNEGSKA (reference sequence). DNA of the CDR3: TGCAGTGCAAACAGGGAACGGGCCTATGGCTACACCTTC. Translation: CSANRERAYGYTF.

This clonotype was counted between two and nine times. This chain links TRBV6-2 or TRBV6-3 with TRBJ2-7; D remains unclear. Germline V gene data show CDR1 as MNHEY and CDR2 as SVGEGT. The CDR3 covers 14 residues. V was shortened by 7 bases and J by 6 bases, with 19 bases between the two germline ends. CDR3 coding DNA: TGTGCCAGCACTCTGAGAGGCGATCTCGGCGAGCAGTACTTC. Residues: CASTLRGDLGEQYF.

This clonotype came up a few times. The V and J genes are TRBV5-5 and TRBJ2-7; D may be TRBD1 (5 bases). Trimming took 0 bases from V and 2 from J, leaving 9 bases between them. The V gene's germline CDR1 is SGHKS and CDR2 YYEKEE (reference sequence). The CDR3 covers 14 residues. The DNA for the CDR3 is TGTGCCAGCAGCTTGGAACAGGACACCTACGAGCAGTACTTC. Translation: CASSLEQDTYEQYF.

The rearrangement links TRBV29-1 to TRBJ2-7; no firm D call. CDR3 length: 11 amino acids. Germline V gene data show CDR1 as SQVTM and CDR2 as ANQGSEA. V was trimmed by 5 bases and J by 0 bases, leaving 5 bases between them. CDR3 nucleotides: TGCAGCGTTCTAGACTCCTACGAGCAGTACTTC. The encoded protein is CSVLDSYEQYF.

This clonotype was detected a few times. The chain recombines TRBV11-1 with TRBJ1-1, with TRBD1 matching over 7 bases. The CDR3 is 18 amino acids. Germline assignment: CDR1 SGHAT and CDR2 FQDESV (reference sequence). The J segment lost 4 bases and the V segment lost 2 bases, leaving 16 bases of the junction unmatched. CDR3 in amino acids: CASSLPDRDSSMATEAFF. In DNA, the CDR3 is TGTGCCAGCAGCTTACCAGACCGGGACAGCTCGATGGCCACTGAAGCTTTCTTT.

This chain joins TRBV10-2 and TRBJ2-5, with 9 bases fitting TRBD2. The V gene end was trimmed by 9 bases and the J gene end by 5 bases; junction bases not matched to a gene: 7. Germline CDR1 WSHSY, CDR2 SAAADI. This CDR3 region has 13 residues. The CDR3 reads CASHSGGGETQYF. CDR3 nucleotide sequence: TGCGCCAGTCATAGCGGGGGAGGTGAGACCCAGTACTTC.

This clonotype was seen more than once but under ten times. The chain joins TRBV7-2 to TRBJ1-4, with D unclear. Germline CDR1 and CDR2: SGHTA and FQGNSA. The CDR3 extends over 15 amino acids. Trimming removed 3 bases at V and 2 bases at J, with 10 bases between. Written as DNA, the CDR3 is TGTGCCAGCAGCTTCCGCGGTGGGACTAATGAAAAACTGTTTTTT. Protein product: CASSFRGGTNEKLFF.

The chain recombines TRBV20-1 with TRBJ2-3; D gene ambiguous. Trimming took off 3 bases at V and 0 bases at J, with 13 bases between the two ends. This CDR3 region has 15 residues. Germline lookup yields CDR1 DFQATT and CDR2 SNEGSKA (reference sequence). Written as DNA, the CDR3 is TGCAGTGCTAGTGAGCCCGGGTATAGCACAGATACGCAGTATTTT. As protein: CSASEPGYSTDTQYF.